Below, 7 T cell receptor beta chains from the same sample are listed, as sequenced in a study of shared clonotypes between healthy human individuals. Repertoires were generated with immunoSEQ multiplex PCR, while TCRdb's copy carries only in-frame clones and drops some. Of some 800,000 clones listed, about 91% were seen once; the top ten hold nearly 25%. Only CD45RO-negative cells positively selected for CCR7 counted as naive CD8 cells, so terminally differentiated effector memory CD45RA+ cells were excluded. Source material: naive CD8+ T cells sorted from blood. These receptors were obtained from a young man in good health.

V usage is TRBV28 and J usage is TRBJ1-1; no firm D call. There are 13 residues in the CDR3. The V gene's germline CDR1 is MDHEN and CDR2 SYDVKM. V was shortened by 6 bases and J by 6 bases, with 14 bases between the two germline ends. The CDR3 nucleotides read TGTGCCAGCAGGTGGACCTCCAACGCTGAAGCTTTCTTT. It is translated as CASRWTSNAEAFF.

The chain couples TRBV27 to TRBJ1-1; D is unresolved. The CDR3 totals 11 residues. Deletions cut 4 bases from V and 7 bases from J, with 7 bases between. Per the germline V gene, CDR1 is MNHEY and CDR2 is SMNVEV (reference sequence). The CDR3 spells CASSSPVEAFF. CDR3 sequence (DNA): TGTGCCAGCAGTTCACCGGTTGAAGCTTTCTTT.

The V gene is TRBV19, the J gene TRBJ2-3, with D perhaps matching TRBD2 (5 bases). Trimming removed 5 bases at V and 5 bases at J, with 23 bases between. The CDR3 is 17 amino acids. The germline V gene encodes CDR1 LNHDA and CDR2 SQIVND (reference sequence). The CDR3 coding sequence is TGTGCCAGTAGTTCTTGGCTGAGGGCTGATCATGGAGATACGCAGTATTTT. Its protein is CASSSWLRADHGDTQYF.

The chain couples TRBV7-9 to TRBJ2-7, with D hard to call. Germline assignment: CDR1 SEHNR and CDR2 FQNEAQ (reference sequence). CDR3 size: 15 residues. The V end lost 1 base, the J end lost 0 bases, and 10 bases lay between the germline ends. The DNA of the CDR3 is TGTGCCAGCAGCTTAGTGACAAAAATCTCCTACGAGCAGTACTTC. Translation gives CASSLVTKISYEQYF.

The chain employs TRBV27 and TRBJ2-3; 8 bases agree with TRBD2. Germline assignment: CDR1 MNHEY and CDR2 SMNVEV (reference sequence). V shed 3 bases, J shed 6 bases, and the junction held 8 bases outside the gene matches. The CDR3 is 15 residues long. In nucleotides, the CDR3 is TGTGCCAGCAGTTTTATCTTAGCGGGAAAGGATACGCAGTATTTT. This gives the protein CASSFILAGKDTQYF.

V usage is TRBV6-1 and J usage is TRBJ2-1; tentative D call: TRBD1 (7 bases). The germline gives CDR1 MNHNS, CDR2 SASEGT. Trimming shortened V by 2 bases and J by 9 bases, and 14 bases separated the two germline ends. CDR3 length equals 14 residues. In DNA form, the CDR3 reads TGTGCCAGCAGTGAATGGACCCAGGGGGGTGAGCAGTTCTTC. Protein sequence: CASSEWTQGGEQFF.

A single count supports this clone. The chain recombines TRBV7-9 with TRBJ2-7; no definite D call. Germline V lookup: CDR1 SEHNR, CDR2 FQNEAQ (reference sequence). The V end was cut by 5 bases, the J end by 2 bases, with 7 bases between. The CDR3 sequence is 12 residues long. CDR3 DNA sequence: TGTGCCAGCAGCCACAGCCCCTACGAGCAGTACTTC. This sequence encodes CASSHSPYEQYF.